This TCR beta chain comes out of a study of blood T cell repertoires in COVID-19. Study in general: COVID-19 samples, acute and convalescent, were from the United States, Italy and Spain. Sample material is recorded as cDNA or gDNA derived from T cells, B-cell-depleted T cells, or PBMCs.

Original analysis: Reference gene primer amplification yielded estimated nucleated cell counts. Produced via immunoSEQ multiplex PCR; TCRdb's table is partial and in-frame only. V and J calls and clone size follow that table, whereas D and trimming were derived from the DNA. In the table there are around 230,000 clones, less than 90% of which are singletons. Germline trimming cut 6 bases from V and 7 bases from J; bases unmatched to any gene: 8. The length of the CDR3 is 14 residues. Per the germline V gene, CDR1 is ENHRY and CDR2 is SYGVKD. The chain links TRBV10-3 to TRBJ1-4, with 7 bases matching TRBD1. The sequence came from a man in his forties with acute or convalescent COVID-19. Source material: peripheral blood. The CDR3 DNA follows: TGTGCCATCAGCCGGACAGGAGGGGGTGAAAAACTGTTTTTT. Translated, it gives CAISRTGGGEKLFF.